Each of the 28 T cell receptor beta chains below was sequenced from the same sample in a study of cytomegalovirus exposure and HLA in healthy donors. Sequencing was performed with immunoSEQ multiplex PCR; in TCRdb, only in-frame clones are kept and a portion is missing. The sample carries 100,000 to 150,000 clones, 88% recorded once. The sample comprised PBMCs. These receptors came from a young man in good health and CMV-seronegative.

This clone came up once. As DNA, the CDR3 is TGTGCCAGCAGCTTAGATGTGGGGGAGGAGGTTGATGGCTACACCTTC. It specifies CASSLDVGEEVDGYTF. This chain joins TRBV11-2 and TRBJ1-2, with D possibly matching TRBD1 (5 bases). Germline V gives CDR1 SGHAT, CDR2 FQNNGV. CDR3 length: 16 amino acids. V lost 0 bases to trimming and J lost 6 bases, with 17 bases between them.

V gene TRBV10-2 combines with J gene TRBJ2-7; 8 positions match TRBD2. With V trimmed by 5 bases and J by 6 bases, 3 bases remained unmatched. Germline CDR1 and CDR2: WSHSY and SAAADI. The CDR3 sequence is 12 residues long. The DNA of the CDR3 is TGCGCCAGCAGTCCAACTAGCGGCGAGCAGTACTTC. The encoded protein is CASSPTSGEQYF.

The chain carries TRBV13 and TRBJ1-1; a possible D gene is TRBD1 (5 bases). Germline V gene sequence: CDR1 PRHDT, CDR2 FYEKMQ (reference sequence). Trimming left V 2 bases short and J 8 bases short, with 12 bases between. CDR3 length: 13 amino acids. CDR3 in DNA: TGTGCCAGCAGCTTACGGGGGGTTGGGGAAGCTTTCTTT. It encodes CASSLRGVGEAFF.

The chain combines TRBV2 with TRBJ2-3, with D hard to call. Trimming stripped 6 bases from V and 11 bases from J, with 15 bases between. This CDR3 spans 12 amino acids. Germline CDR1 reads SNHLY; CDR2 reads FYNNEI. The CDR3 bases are TGTGCCAGCAGGGATCCTCGAGACTGGCAGTATTTT. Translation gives CASRDPRDWQYF.

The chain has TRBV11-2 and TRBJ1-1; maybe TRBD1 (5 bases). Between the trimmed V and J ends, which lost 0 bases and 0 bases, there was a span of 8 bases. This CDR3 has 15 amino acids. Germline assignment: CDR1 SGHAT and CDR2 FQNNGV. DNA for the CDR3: TGTGCCAGCAGCTTAGATAAGGGGCTGAACACTGAAGCTTTCTTT. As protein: CASSLDKGLNTEAFF. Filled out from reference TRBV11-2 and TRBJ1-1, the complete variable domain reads EAGVAQSPRYKIIEKRQSVAFWCNPISGHATLYWYQQILGQGPKLLIQFQNNGVVDDSQLPKDRFSAERLKGVDSTLKIQPAKLEDSAVYLCASSLDKGLNTEAFFGQGTRLTVV.

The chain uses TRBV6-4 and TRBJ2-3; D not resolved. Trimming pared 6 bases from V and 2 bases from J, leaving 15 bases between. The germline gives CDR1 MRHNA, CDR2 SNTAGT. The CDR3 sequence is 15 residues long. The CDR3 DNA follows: TGTGCCAGCAGATGGATTATGGGCCCCACAGATACGCAGTATTTT. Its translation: CASRWIMGPTDTQYF.

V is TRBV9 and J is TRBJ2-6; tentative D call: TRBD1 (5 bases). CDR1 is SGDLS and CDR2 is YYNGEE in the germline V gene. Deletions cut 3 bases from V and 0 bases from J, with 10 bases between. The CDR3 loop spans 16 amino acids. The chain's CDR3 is CASSAKGYSGANVLTF. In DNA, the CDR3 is TGTGCCAGCAGCGCTAAGGGGTACTCTGGGGCCAACGTCCTGACTTTC.

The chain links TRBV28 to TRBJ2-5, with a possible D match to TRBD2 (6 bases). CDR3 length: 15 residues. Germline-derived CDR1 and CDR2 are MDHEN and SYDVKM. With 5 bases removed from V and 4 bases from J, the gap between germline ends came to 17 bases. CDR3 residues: CASSPPEGLRETQYF. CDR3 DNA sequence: TGTGCCAGCAGTCCTCCCGAGGGACTGAGAGAGACCCAGTACTTC.

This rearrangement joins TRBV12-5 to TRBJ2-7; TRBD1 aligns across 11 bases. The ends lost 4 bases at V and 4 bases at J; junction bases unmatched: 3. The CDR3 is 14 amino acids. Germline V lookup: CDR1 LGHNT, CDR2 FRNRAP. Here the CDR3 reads CASGWGDRGYEQYF. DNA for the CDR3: TGTGCTAGTGGTTGGGGGGACAGGGGGTACGAGCAGTACTTC.

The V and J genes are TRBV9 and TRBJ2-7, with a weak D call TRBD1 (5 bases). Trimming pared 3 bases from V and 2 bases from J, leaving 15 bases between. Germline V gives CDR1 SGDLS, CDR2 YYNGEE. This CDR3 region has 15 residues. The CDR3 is CASSGDFRAPYEQYF. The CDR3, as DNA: TGTGCCAGCAGCGGAGATTTCAGGGCCCCCTACGAGCAGTACTTC. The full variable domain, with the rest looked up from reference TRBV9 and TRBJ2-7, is DSGVTQTPKHLITATGQRVTLRCSPRSGDLSVYWYQQSLDQGLQFLIQYYNGEERAKGNILERFSAQQFPDLHSELNLSSLELGDSALYFCASSGDFRAPYEQYFGPGTRLTVT.

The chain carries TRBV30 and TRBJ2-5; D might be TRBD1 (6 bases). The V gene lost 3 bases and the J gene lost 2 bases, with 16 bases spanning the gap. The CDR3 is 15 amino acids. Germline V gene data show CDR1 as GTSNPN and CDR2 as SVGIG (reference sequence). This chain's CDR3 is CAWRATGTPQETQYF. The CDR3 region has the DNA TGTGCCTGGAGGGCTACCGGGACACCTCAAGAGACCCAGTACTTC.

The CDR3 sequence: CASSLEVDRPRGDTQYF. DNA for the CDR3: TGTGCCAGCAGCTTGGAGGTGGACAGACCCCGCGGAGATACGCAGTATTTT. The V and J genes are TRBV5-6 and TRBJ2-3, with D possibly matching TRBD1 (6 bases). The CDR3 loop spans 17 amino acids. Germline values: CDR1 SGHDT, CDR2 YYEEEE. The germline V and J ends were trimmed by 0 bases and 5 bases, with 19 bases remaining between them. Combining the CDR3 with reference TRBV5-6 and TRBJ2-3 gives the whole variable domain DAGVTQSPTHLIKTRGQQVTLRCSPKSGHDTVSWYQQALGQGPQFIFQYYEEEERQRGNFPDRFSGHQFPNYSSELNVNALLLGDSALYLCASSLEVDRPRGDTQYFGPGTRLTVL.

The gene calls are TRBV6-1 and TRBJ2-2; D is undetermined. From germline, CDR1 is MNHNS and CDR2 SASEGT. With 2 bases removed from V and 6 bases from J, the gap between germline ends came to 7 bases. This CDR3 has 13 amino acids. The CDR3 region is CASSELVAGELFF. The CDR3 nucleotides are TGTGCCAGCAGTGAATTAGTGGCCGGGGAGCTGTTTTTT.

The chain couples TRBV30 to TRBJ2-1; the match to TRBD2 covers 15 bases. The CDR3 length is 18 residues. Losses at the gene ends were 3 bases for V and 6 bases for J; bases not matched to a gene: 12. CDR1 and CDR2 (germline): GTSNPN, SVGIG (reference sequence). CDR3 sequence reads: CAWSNYAGTSGRPNEQFF. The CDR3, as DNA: TGTGCCTGGAGCAACTACGCCGGGACTAGCGGGAGGCCCAATGAGCAGTTCTTC.

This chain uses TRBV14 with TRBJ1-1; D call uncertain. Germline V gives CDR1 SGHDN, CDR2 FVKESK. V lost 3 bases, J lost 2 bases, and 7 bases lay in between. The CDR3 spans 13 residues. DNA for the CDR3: TGTGCCAGCAGCCAGAGCGGCAACACTGAAGCTTTCTTT. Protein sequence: CASSQSGNTEAFF.

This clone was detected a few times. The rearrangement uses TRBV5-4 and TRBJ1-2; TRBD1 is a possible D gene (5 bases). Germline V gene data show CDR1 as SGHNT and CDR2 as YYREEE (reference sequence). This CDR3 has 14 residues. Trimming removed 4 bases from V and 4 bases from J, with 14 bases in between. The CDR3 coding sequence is TGTGCCAGCAGCCAACCCGGGGGTTCCTATGGCTACACCTTC. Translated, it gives CASSQPGGSYGYTF.

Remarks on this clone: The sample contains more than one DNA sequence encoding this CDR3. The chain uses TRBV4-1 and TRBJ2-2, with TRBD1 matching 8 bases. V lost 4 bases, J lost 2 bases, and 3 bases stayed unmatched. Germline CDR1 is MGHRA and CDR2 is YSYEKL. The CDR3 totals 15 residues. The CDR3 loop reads CASSLDRANTGELFF. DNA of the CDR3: TGCGCCAGCAGCCTGGACAGGGCAAACACCGGGGAGCTGTTTTTT.

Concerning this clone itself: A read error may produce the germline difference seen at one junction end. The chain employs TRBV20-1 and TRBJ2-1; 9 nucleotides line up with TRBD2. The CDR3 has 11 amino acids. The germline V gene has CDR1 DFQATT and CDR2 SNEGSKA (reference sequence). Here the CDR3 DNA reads TGCAGTGCTCCGGTACGACTAGCGGAGGTCTTC. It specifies CSAPVRLAEVF.

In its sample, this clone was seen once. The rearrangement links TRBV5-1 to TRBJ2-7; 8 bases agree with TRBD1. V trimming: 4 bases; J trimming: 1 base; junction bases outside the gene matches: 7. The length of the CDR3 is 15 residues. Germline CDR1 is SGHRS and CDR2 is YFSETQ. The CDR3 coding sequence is TGCGCCAGCAGCCCGGCTTGGGACAGGTCCTACGAGCAGTACTTC. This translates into CASSPAWDRSYEQYF.

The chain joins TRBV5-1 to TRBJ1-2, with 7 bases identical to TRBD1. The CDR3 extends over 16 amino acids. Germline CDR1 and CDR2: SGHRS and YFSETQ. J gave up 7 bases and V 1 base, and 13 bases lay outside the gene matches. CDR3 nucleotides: TGCGCCAGCAGCTTGCTTCACGAGGGGGCGATAGGTGGCTACACCTTC. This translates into CASSLLHEGAIGGYTF.

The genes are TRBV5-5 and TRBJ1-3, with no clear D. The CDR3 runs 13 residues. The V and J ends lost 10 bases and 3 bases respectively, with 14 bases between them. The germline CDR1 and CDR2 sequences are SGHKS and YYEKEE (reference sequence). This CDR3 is CAGRGYIGNTIYF. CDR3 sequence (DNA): TGTGCCGGGCGAGGGTACATTGGAAACACCATATATTTT.

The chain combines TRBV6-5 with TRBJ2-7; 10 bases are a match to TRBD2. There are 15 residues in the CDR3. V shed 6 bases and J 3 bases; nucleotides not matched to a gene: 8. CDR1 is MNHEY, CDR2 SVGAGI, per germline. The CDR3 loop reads CASRRTGLAVYEQYF. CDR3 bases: TGTGCCAGCAGACGAACTGGACTAGCGGTCTACGAGCAGTACTTC.

The DNA of the CDR3 is TGTGCCAGCAGCTTAGGCGGGACTAGCACAGATACGCAGTATTTT. Translated: CASSLGGTSTDTQYF. The chain uses TRBV11-1 and TRBJ2-3, with D possibly being TRBD2 (6 bases). V lost 1 base, J lost 0 bases, and 8 bases lay in between. This CDR3 region has 15 residues. Looked up from germline, CDR1 is SGHAT and CDR2 is FQDESV (reference sequence).

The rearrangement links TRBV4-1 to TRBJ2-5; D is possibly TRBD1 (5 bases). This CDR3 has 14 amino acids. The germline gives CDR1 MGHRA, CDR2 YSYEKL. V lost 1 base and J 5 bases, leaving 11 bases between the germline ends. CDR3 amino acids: CASSQAGFGETQYF. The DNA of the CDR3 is TGCGCCAGCAGCCAAGCAGGGTTCGGGGAGACCCAGTACTTC.

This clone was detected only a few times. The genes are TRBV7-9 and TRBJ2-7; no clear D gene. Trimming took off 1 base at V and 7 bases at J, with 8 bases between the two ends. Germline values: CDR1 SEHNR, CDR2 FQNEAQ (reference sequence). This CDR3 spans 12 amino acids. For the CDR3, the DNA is TGTGCCAGCAGCTTAGAAGGCGGTGAGCAGTACTTC. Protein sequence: CASSLEGGEQYF.

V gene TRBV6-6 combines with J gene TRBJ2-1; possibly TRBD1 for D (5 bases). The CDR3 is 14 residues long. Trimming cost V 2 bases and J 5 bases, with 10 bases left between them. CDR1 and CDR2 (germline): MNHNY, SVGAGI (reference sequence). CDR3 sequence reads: CASSYGAGNNEQFF. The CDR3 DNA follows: TGTGCCAGCAGTTACGGGGCAGGGAACAATGAGCAGTTCTTC.

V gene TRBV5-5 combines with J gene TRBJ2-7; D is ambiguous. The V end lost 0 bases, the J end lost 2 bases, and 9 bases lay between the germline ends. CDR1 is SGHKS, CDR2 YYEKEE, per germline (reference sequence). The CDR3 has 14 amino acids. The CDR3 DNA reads TGTGCCAGCAGCTTGGTTGGCACTACCTACGAGCAGTACTTC. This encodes CASSLVGTTYEQYF.

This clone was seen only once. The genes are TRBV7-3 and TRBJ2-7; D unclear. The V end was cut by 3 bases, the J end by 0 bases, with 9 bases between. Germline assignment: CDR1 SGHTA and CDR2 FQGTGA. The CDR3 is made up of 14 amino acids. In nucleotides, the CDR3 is TGTGCCAGCAGCTTGGGCCCGAGCTCCTACGAGCAGTACTTC. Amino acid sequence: CASSLGPSSYEQYF.